The clone carrying this TCR beta chain was detected once. The germline CDR1 and CDR2 sequences are DFQATT and SNEGSKA (reference sequence). This CDR3 contains 13 residues. The V and J ends lost 3 bases and 4 bases respectively, with 9 bases between them. Authors' methods: Estimated nucleated cell counts came from reference gene primer amplification. TCRdb's table, derived via immunoSEQ multiplex PCR, lists solely in-frame clones and lacks some. The V and J calls and the clone size are those of that table, but D and trimming were determined from the DNA. Seen here are some 170,000 clones, approximately 88% observed once, and the top ten hold roughly 1.5%. This entry is derived from a study of blood T cell repertoires in COVID-19. At the level of the study: Researchers got acute and convalescent COVID-19 samples from the United States, Italy and Spain. From T cells, B-cell-depleted T cells, or PBMCs came the material, which was cDNA or gDNA.

Source material: peripheral blood. This receptor was taken from a woman between 50 and 59 years old with acute or convalescent COVID-19. The chain joins TRBV20-1 to TRBJ2-2; a weak D match, TRBD2 (7 bases). This CDR3 reads CSASRGATGELFF. The CDR3 region has the DNA TGCAGTGCTAGTCGGGGGGCCACCGGGGAGCTGTTTTTT.